These 23 T cell receptor beta chains share one sample of origin, sequenced in a study of neurological immune-mediated disorders. TCRdb re-analysed the 5' RACE reads in MiXCR, keeping a single row per CDR3 protein. The sample lists roughly 65,000 distinct CDR3 sequences, 5.2% occurring once. The sample taken for sequencing was PBMCs. The receptors come from a human donor with multiple sclerosis. The donor label of this sample is uncertain.

Many counts were recorded for this clonotype. The chain has TRBV5-1 and TRBJ1-1, with 10 bases fitting TRBD1. The CDR3 sequence is 15 residues long. The germline CDR1 and CDR2 sequences are SGHRS and YFSETQ. V was pared by 4 bases and J by 7 bases, with 10 bases of the junction left unmatched. The CDR3 region has the DNA TGCGCCAGCAGCCTACTACGACAGGGGGCGGTTGAAGCTTTCTTT. Its translation: CASSLLRQGAVEAFF.

This clonotype was found many times. This chain connects TRBV7-9 to TRBJ2-1; D remains unclear. This CDR3 is built from 13 residues. Per the germline V gene, CDR1 is SEHNR and CDR2 is FQNEAQ (reference sequence). V lost 1 base, J lost 9 bases, and 10 bases lay in between. The chain's CDR3 is CASSLDRRSEQFF. CDR3 bases: TGTGCCAGCAGCTTAGATCGCAGGAGTGAGCAGTTCTTC.

This clonotype was seen at least ten times. The chain carries TRBV5-1 and TRBJ1-1, with a tentative D call TRBD1 (5 bases). The germline CDR1 and CDR2 sequences are SGHRS and YFSETQ. The V end lost 1 base, the J end lost 5 bases, and 15 bases lay between the germline ends. This CDR3 spans 15 amino acids. CDR3 nucleotide sequence: TGCGCCAGCAGCTTGACTCAGGGAGGGGAAACTGAAGCTTTCTTT. Its protein is CASSLTQGGETEAFF.

Many counts were recorded for this clonotype. The CDR3 DNA reads as TGTGCCAGCAGCTTAGGGGTCCTAGCTTTCTTT. This codes for CASSLGVLAFF. The chain joins TRBV7-9 to TRBJ1-1; D is ambiguous. The CDR3 extends over 11 amino acids. Trimming stripped 1 base from V and 10 bases from J, with 7 bases between. Germline CDR1 is SEHNR and CDR2 is FQNEAQ (reference sequence).

This clonotype was counted ten times or more. The chain carries TRBV20-1 and TRBJ2-3; 8 bases fit TRBD2. The CDR3 sequence is 14 residues long. CDR1 DFQATT and CDR2 SNEGSKA come from the germline V gene (reference sequence). V lost 5 bases to trimming and J lost 4 bases; unmatched junction nucleotides: 8. The CDR3 here is CSAQFGGAADTQYF. The CDR3 nucleotides read TGCAGTGCTCAATTCGGGGGGGCAGCAGATACGCAGTATTTT.

This clonotype was seen ten or more times. The V and J genes are TRBV2 and TRBJ1-1; 8 nucleotides agree with TRBD1. V lost 6 bases and J lost 6; bases outside the gene matches: 9. The CDR3 runs 14 residues. Germline V gene data show CDR1 as SNHLY and CDR2 as FYNNEI. The CDR3 here is CASRVQGGSAEAFF. The CDR3 nucleotides read TGTGCCAGCAGAGTACAGGGGGGGAGCGCTGAAGCTTTCTTT. Supplemented by reference TRBV2 and TRBJ1-1, the full variable domain reads EPEVTQTPSHQVTQMGQEVILRCVPISNHLYFYWYRQILGQKVEFLVSFYNNEISEKSEIFDDQFSVERPDGSNFTLKIRSTKLEDSAMYFCASRVQGGSAEAFFGQGTRLTVV.

This clonotype has ten or more counts. V gene TRBV12-3 or TRBV12-4 combines with J gene TRBJ2-1, with 7 bases identical to TRBD2. Germline trimming cut 0 bases from V and 6 bases from J; bases unmatched to any gene: 5. The CDR3 loop spans 15 amino acids. DNA for the CDR3: TGTGCCAGCAGTTTAGCGGGGGGGTACCTCAATGAGCAGTTCTTC. Translating it yields CASSLAGGYLNEQFF.

At least ten counts were recorded for this clonotype. The chain joins TRBV5-1 to TRBJ2-3; D is uncertain. The germline CDR1 and CDR2 sequences are SGHRS and YFSETQ. The CDR3 loop spans 13 amino acids. With 4 bases removed from V and 0 bases from J, the gap between germline ends came to 6 bases. The CDR3 DNA sequence: TGCGCCAGCAGCCACCTTAGCACAGATACGCAGTATTTT. Translated: CASSHLSTDTQYF. The complete variable domain, with remaining parts taken from reference TRBV5-1 and TRBJ2-3, reads KAGVTQTPRYLIKTRGQQVTLSCSPISGHRSVSWYQQTPGQGLQFLFEYFSETQRNKGNFPGRFSGRQFSNSRSEMNVSTLELGDSALYLCASSHLSTDTQYFGPGTRLTVL.

At least ten counts were recorded for this clonotype. The rearrangement joins TRBV4-1 to TRBJ1-2; no clear D. Germline assignment: CDR1 MGHRA and CDR2 YSYEKL. With 4 bases removed from V and 2 bases from J, the gap between germline ends came to 17 bases. This CDR3 region has 16 residues. The CDR3 reads CASSLLGKWPNYGYTF. CDR3 nucleotide sequence: TGCGCCAGCAGCCTCCTCGGTAAATGGCCCAACTATGGCTACACCTTC.

In this sample, this clonotype turned up many times. The genes are TRBV4-2 and TRBJ2-2; TRBD1 agrees at 7 bases. This CDR3 contains 17 residues. The V segment lost 1 base and the J segment 7 bases; nucleotides outside the gene matches: 12. Germline V gene sequence: CDR1 LGHNA, CDR2 YNFKEQ. CDR3 DNA sequence: TGTGCCAGCAGCCAAGGTCCCCTCGACAGGGTAGGCGGGGAGCTGTTTTTT. Protein: CASSQGPLDRVGGELFF.

This rearrangement joins TRBV18 to TRBJ1-1; D is uncertain. V lost 3 bases, J lost 8 bases, and 10 bases lay in between. Germline CDR1 and CDR2: KGHSH and LQKENI. CDR3 length: 12 residues. The CDR3 loop is CASSPISREAFF. The DNA for the CDR3 is TGTGCCAGCTCACCGATCTCCCGGGAAGCTTTCTTT. Together with reference TRBV18 and TRBJ1-1, the CDR3 gives the full variable domain: NAGVMQNPRHLVRRRGQEARLRCSPMKGHSHVYWYRQLPEEGLKFMVYLQKENIIDESGMPKERFSAEFPKEGPSILRIQQVVRGDSAAYFCASSPISREAFFGQGTRLTVV.

There are a few counts of this clonotype. V gene TRBV12-3 or TRBV12-4 combines with J gene TRBJ2-7, with 9 bases that match TRBD1. This CDR3 contains 14 residues. J gave up 3 bases and V 1 base, and 1 base lay outside the gene matches. CDR3 bases: TGTGCCAGCAGTTTAGGACAGGGGGTCTACGAGCAGTACTTC. It is translated as CASSLGQGVYEQYF.

This clonotype was seen repeatedly, ten times or more. This chain uses TRBV10-1 with TRBJ2-3, with D possibly called TRBD1 or TRBD2 (5 bases each). The CDR3 contains 14 residues. Trimming cost V 0 bases and J 1 base, with 5 bases left between them. The V gene's germline CDR1 is WNHNN and CDR2 SYGVQD (reference sequence). The CDR3 loop is CASSESGGTDTQYF. The DNA for the CDR3 is TGCGCCAGCAGTGAGTCGGGGGGCACAGATACGCAGTATTTT.

Worth noting for this clonotype: A clone one base away is much larger, so this may be a read error. The chain employs TRBV20-1 and TRBJ2-5, with 8 bases that match TRBD2. Per germline, CDR1 DFQATT and CDR2 SNEGSKA (reference sequence). The CDR3 loop spans 15 amino acids. The CDR3 reads CSTSRIGTRGETQYF. Written as DNA, the CDR3 is TGCAGTACTAGCCGGATCGGGACTAGGGGAGAGACCCAGTACTTC.

This clonotype came up many times. V gene TRBV7-9 combines with J gene TRBJ2-7, with D perhaps assigned TRBD1 or TRBD2 (6 bases each). Trimming removed 2 bases at V and 3 bases at J, with 11 bases between. This CDR3 comprises 14 residues. Germline V gene sequence: CDR1 SEHNR, CDR2 FQNEAQ (reference sequence). CDR3 residues: CASSLSGALYEQYF. The CDR3 nucleotides are TGTGCCAGCAGCTTATCGGGGGCCCTCTACGAGCAGTACTTC.

The sample holds many counts of this clonotype. The J gene is TRBJ1-3, the V gene TRBV7-9, with a weak D call TRBD1 (6 bases). This CDR3 has 14 amino acids. Germline V gives CDR1 SEHNR, CDR2 FQNEAQ (reference sequence). Trimming cost V 5 bases and J 4 bases, with 12 bases left between them. The CDR3 protein is CASSGTGHGNTIYF. The CDR3 bases are TGTGCCAGCAGCGGCACAGGGCACGGAAACACCATATATTTT.

At least ten counts were recorded for this clonotype. The genes are TRBV7-8 and TRBJ1-1, with D uncertain. V was cut by 1 base and J by 5 bases, with 8 bases left in between. In germline, CDR1 is SGHVS, CDR2 FQNEAQ. The CDR3 length is 13 residues. CDR3 in DNA: TGTGCCAGCAGCTTAGAAAGGGCTACTGAAGCTTTCTTT. It is translated as CASSLERATEAFF.

This clonotype was seen many times. The chain combines TRBV20-1 with TRBJ1-2; tentatively, D is TRBD1 (5 bases). From germline, CDR1 is DFQATT and CDR2 SNEGSKA (reference sequence). CDR3 length: 11 residues. Between the trimmed V and J ends, which lost 3 bases and 6 bases, there was a span of 8 bases. The CDR3 region is CSASPGNGYTF. The CDR3 DNA reads as TGCAGTGCTAGTCCAGGGAATGGCTACACCTTC.

In this sample, this clonotype turned up many times. The chain links TRBV2 to TRBJ1-5, with D perhaps TRBD1 (6 bases). CDR1 is SNHLY, CDR2 FYNNEI, per germline. The CDR3 extends over 14 amino acids. Deletions cut 3 bases from V and 4 bases from J, with 10 bases between. This CDR3 is CASSERGSNQPQHF. The DNA of the CDR3 is TGTGCCAGCAGTGAGAGGGGGTCTAATCAGCCCCAGCATTTT.

The chain has TRBV5-1 and TRBJ1-1; no reliable D call. This CDR3 has 13 amino acids. The germline V gene has CDR1 SGHRS and CDR2 YFSETQ. The V end was cut by 4 bases, the J end by 6 bases, with 13 bases between. CDR3 region: CASSVLGYAEAFF. The CDR3 DNA reads TGCGCCAGCAGCGTATTAGGGTACGCTGAAGCTTTCTTT.

This clonotype came up many times. V gene TRBV20-1 combines with J gene TRBJ2-7; tentatively, D is TRBD2 (5 bases). The ends were cut back, 3 bases at V and 2 bases at J, with 26 bases in the middle. The CDR3 runs to 18 residues. Germline-derived CDR1 and CDR2 are DFQATT and SNEGSKA (reference sequence). The CDR3 spells CSASPTAPYGLITYEQYF. The CDR3 region has the DNA TGCAGTGCTAGCCCCACCGCTCCCTACGGACTGATCACCTACGAGCAGTACTTC.

The sample holds many counts of this clonotype. The chain recombines TRBV2 with TRBJ2-1, with 13 bases identical to TRBD2. With 4 bases clipped from V and 7 bases from J, the junction kept 7 bases outside the gene matches. The CDR3 has 16 amino acids. CDR1 and CDR2 from the germline V gene are SNHLY and FYNNEI. The CDR3 reads CASSGRLAGGGNEQFF. For the CDR3, the DNA is TGTGCCAGCAGTGGACGACTAGCGGGGGGCGGGAATGAGCAGTTCTTC.

This clonotype came up many times. This chain connects TRBV20-1 to TRBJ1-2, with D uncertain. Trimming took 6 bases from V and 6 from J, leaving 8 bases between them. Germline CDR1 DFQATT, CDR2 SNEGSKA (reference sequence). This CDR3 is 10 amino acids long. CDR3 nucleotides: TGCAGTGCCCTTTGGGATGGCTACACCTTC. It yields the protein CSALWDGYTF.